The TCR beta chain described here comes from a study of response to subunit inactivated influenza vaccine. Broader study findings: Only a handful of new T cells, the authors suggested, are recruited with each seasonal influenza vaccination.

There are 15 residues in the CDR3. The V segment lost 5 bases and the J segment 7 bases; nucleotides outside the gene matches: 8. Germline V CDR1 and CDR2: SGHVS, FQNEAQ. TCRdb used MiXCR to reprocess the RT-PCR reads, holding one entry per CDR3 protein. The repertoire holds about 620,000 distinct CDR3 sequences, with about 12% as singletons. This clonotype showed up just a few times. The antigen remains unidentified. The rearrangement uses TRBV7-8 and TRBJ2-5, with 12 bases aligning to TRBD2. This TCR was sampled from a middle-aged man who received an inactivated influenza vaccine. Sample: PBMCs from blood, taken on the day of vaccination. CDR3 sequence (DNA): TGTGCCAGCAGCCCAGGACTAGCGGGGTCTGCGACCCAGTACTTC. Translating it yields CASSPGLAGSATQYF.